This TCR beta chain was obtained from a study of response to subunit inactivated influenza vaccine. Using its own MiXCR run on the RT-PCR reads, TCRdb lists one record per CDR3 protein. The table shows around 520,000 distinct CDR3 sequences, with about 10% occurring only once. Germline V CDR1 and CDR2: DFQATT, SNEGSKA (reference sequence). V lost 6 bases to trimming and J lost 2 bases; unmatched junction nucleotides: 8. The CDR3 sequence is 14 residues long. This chain links TRBV20-1 with TRBJ2-7; 9 bases fit TRBD1. Sequencing used PBMCs from blood, obtained on the day of vaccination. This clonotype was sampled from a man aged 50-60 years who received an inactivated influenza vaccine. CDR3 amino acids: CSARGTGSTYEQYF. The CDR3 nucleotides read TGCAGTGCCCGGGGGACAGGGTCGACCTACGAGCAGTACTTC.